Listed here are 16 T cell receptor beta chains from one sample, sequenced in a study of early T cells in non-severe SARS-CoV-2 infection. TCRdb redid the calling of the 5' RACE reads with MiXCR, one entry per CDR3 protein. The sample consists of tens of thousands of distinct CDR3 sequences, around 15% of them appearing once. The sequenced material came from whole blood. Receptors were obtained from an adult who was a healthcare worker with PCR-confirmed SARS-CoV-2 infection or an uninfected control (not recorded which).

The V call is TRBV10-2, the J call TRBJ1-6; 11 bases map to TRBD1. Unmatched junction bases numbered 1, after V lost 2 bases and J lost 10 bases. Per germline, CDR1 WSHSY and CDR2 SAAADI. The CDR3 length is 14 residues. CDR3 sequence reads: CASSEGQGASPLHF. The CDR3 DNA follows: TGCGCCAGCAGTGAGGGACAGGGGGCCTCACCCCTCCACTTT.

This clonotype was found many times. The genes are TRBV28 and TRBJ2-7; TRBD2 agrees at 9 bases. The ends lost 1 base at V and 6 bases at J; junction bases unmatched: 10. CDR3 length: 16 amino acids. Looked up from germline, CDR1 is MDHEN and CDR2 is SYDVKM. CDR3 coding DNA: TGTGCCAGCAGTTTATACGCGCGGGGGGGCCAGGGCGAGCAGTACTTC. Encoded protein: CASSLYARGGQGEQYF. Using reference TRBV28 and TRBJ2-7 for the parts outside the CDR3, the full variable domain is DVKVTQSSRYLVKRTGEKVFLECVQDMDHENMFWYRQDPGLGLRLIYFSYDVKMKEKGDIPEGYSVSREKKERFSLILESASTNQTSMYLCASSLYARGGQGEQYFGPGTRLTVT.

This clonotype was detected ten times or more. The chain recombines TRBV30 with TRBJ2-1, with a tentative D call TRBD1 (6 bases). The CDR3 contains 13 residues. Germline assignment: CDR1 GTSNPN and CDR2 SVGIG (reference sequence). With 0 bases removed from V and 6 bases from J, the gap between germline ends came to 9 bases. The CDR3 coding sequence is TGTGCCTGGAGTGTAATAGGGGGCAATGAGCAGTTCTTC. Translated, it gives CAWSVIGGNEQFF.

This chain links TRBV7-9 with TRBJ1-4, with D unresolved. The CDR3 runs 16 residues. The V end was cut by 4 bases, the J end by 3 bases, with 15 bases between. Germline lookup yields CDR1 SEHNR and CDR2 FQNEAQ (reference sequence). The CDR3 DNA reads TGTGCCAGCAGCTCTGGGGATTTAAGGGCTAATGAAAAACTGTTTTTT. Amino acid sequence: CASSSGDLRANEKLFF. Drawing the rest from reference TRBV7-9 and TRBJ1-4, the complete variable domain is DTGVSQNPRHKITKRGQNVTFRCDPISEHNRLYWYRQTLGQGPEFLTYFQNEAQLEKSRLLSDRFSAERPKGSFSTLEIQRTEQGDSAMYLCASSSGDLRANEKLFFGSGTQLSVL.

The chain carries TRBV29-1 and TRBJ2-1, with D possibly TRBD2 on 6 matching bases. This CDR3 has 10 residues. The germline V and J ends were trimmed by 7 bases and 10 bases, with 11 bases remaining between them. Germline CDR1 is SQVTM and CDR2 is ANQGSEA. CDR3 coding DNA: TGCAGCGCTAGCGTGGGGGAGCAGTTCTTC. It codes for CSASVGEQFF.

This clonotype was counted many times. This rearrangement joins TRBV12-2 to TRBJ1-2; the table's D gene call, TRBD1, was not cross checked with the DNA. TRBV12-2 has pseudogene status. The CDR3 consists of 16 residues. The CDR3 bases are TGTGCAAGTCGCTTAAACGACGGGACGCCTAACTATGGCTACACCTTC. Translation: CASRLNDGTPNYGYTF.

This chain joins TRBV4-3 and TRBJ2-1; D gene uncertain. The germline V and J ends were trimmed by 4 bases and 6 bases, with 13 bases remaining between them. The CDR3 runs 14 residues. Germline V gene sequence: CDR1 LGHNA, CDR2 YSLEER. CDR3 sequence: CASSLDSSRNEQFF. CDR3 sequence (DNA): TGCGCCAGCAGCCTGGATTCGTCCCGCAATGAGCAGTTCTTC.

The chain joins TRBV5-1 to TRBJ2-1, with 8 bases that match TRBD2. Germline V gene lookup returns CDR1 SGHRS and CDR2 YFSETQ. The CDR3 runs 16 residues. J was trimmed by 4 bases and V by 0 bases; bases with no gene match: 6. The CDR3 protein is CASSLAEVAGYNEQFF. In nucleotides, the CDR3 is TGCGCCAGCAGCTTGGCCGAGGTAGCGGGGTACAATGAGCAGTTCTTC.

Only a few counts were recorded for this clonotype. This chain connects TRBV28 to TRBJ1-6; D is unresolved. Per the germline V gene, CDR1 is MDHEN and CDR2 is SYDVKM. The CDR3 has 13 residues. Trimming cost V 6 bases and J 8 bases, with 11 bases left between them. As DNA, the CDR3 is TGTGCCAGCAGCCGCCGGGCTTATTCACCCCTCCACTTT. This encodes CASSRRAYSPLHF.

This clonotype has ten or more counts. The V gene is TRBV7-2, the J gene TRBJ2-3, with D unclear. The CDR3 covers 12 residues. V was cut by 3 bases and J by 5 bases, with 6 bases left in between. Germline V gene data show CDR1 as SGHTA and CDR2 as FQGNSA. The CDR3 DNA reads TGTGCCAGCAGCTTCCTTCTAGATACGCAGTATTTT. Its translation is CASSFLLDTQYF.

The rearrangement uses TRBV20-1 and TRBJ1-1, with unresolved D. Trimming stripped 3 bases from V and 7 bases from J, with 12 bases between. The CDR3 runs 12 residues. Germline V gives CDR1 DFQATT, CDR2 SNEGSKA (reference sequence). CDR3 sequence: CSASTGRVEAFF. The CDR3 nucleotides are TGCAGTGCTAGTACGGGAAGGGTTGAAGCTTTCTTT.

The rearrangement joins TRBV5-7 to TRBJ2-7, with D hard to call. TRBV5-7 is reported as an ORF; its role is uncertain. The CDR3 consists of 14 residues. V shed 7 bases and J shed 1 base, with 15 bases lying between them. In nucleotides, the CDR3 is TGTGCCAGCGACAACTGGAACAGTTCCTACGAGCAGTACTTC. Translating it yields CASDNWNSSYEQYF.

This clonotype was seen a few times. The chain has TRBV11-2 and TRBJ1-2; tentative D call: TRBD1 (5 bases). Trimming shortened V by 5 bases and J by 13 bases, and 20 bases separated the two germline ends. CDR1 SGHAT and CDR2 FQNNGV come from the germline V gene. This CDR3 is built from 13 residues. The CDR3 DNA reads as TGTGCCAGCAGCCTAATCAGGGCCAGATCTATCACCTTC. This sequence encodes CASSLIRARSITF.

This clonotype has a handful of counts. The genes are TRBV29-1 and TRBJ1-1, with no clear D. V lost 2 bases, J lost 7 bases, and 5 bases lay in between. This CDR3 comprises 10 residues. Germline CDR1 SQVTM, CDR2 ANQGSEA. In DNA, the CDR3 is TGCAGCGTTGAAAGTAATGAAGCTTTCTTT. Its translation is CSVESNEAFF.

The V and J genes are TRBV12-3 or TRBV12-4 and TRBJ2-2, with 9 bases that match TRBD2. The CDR3 loop spans 14 amino acids. V lost 6 bases, J lost 7 bases, and 6 bases stayed unmatched. The CDR3 DNA is TGTGCCAGCAGCCCCGGGACTAGCCACGGGGAGCTGTTTTTT. As protein: CASSPGTSHGELFF.

The chain is built from TRBV7-2 and TRBJ1-1; 8 bases align to TRBD1. The CDR3 totals 14 residues. After removal of 5 bases from V and 6 bases from J, the junction contained 8 bases not matched to a gene. From germline, CDR1 is SGHTA and CDR2 FQGNSA. This chain's CDR3 is CASSPTDRGPEAFF. Written as DNA, the CDR3 is TGTGCCAGCAGCCCAACCGACAGGGGTCCTGAAGCTTTCTTT.